This TCR beta chain was identified during a study of neoadjuvant anti-PD-1 for oral cavity cancer. About the study: Nivolumab at 3 mg/kg was mostly given biweekly, three to four doses, pre-surgery.

No culture or expansion preceded analysis of these blood cells. Data came from immunoSEQ multiplex PCR; TCRdb stores just in-frame clones and leaves some out. The table has over 12,000 clones, about 70% seen once; the top ten hold just under 3%. Study-wide results and limits: Higher pretreatment blood Treg/Th17 ratios correlated with higher pretreatment blood and lower post-treatment tumor TCRbeta clonality. PBMC Gini-index clonality exceeded responders' in non-responders post-nivolumab.

To note about this clone: As yet, its antigen is unknown.

The CDR3 totals 13 residues. V dropped 5 bases and J dropped 4 bases, with 13 bases sitting between them. Germline values: CDR1 SQVTM, CDR2 ANQGSEA. The starting material was PBMCs, obtained before nivolumab (anti-PD-1) treatment. This sequence was found in a person aged 40 to 85 with oral cavity squamous cell carcinoma. The J gene is TRBJ2-3, the V gene TRBV29-1; D is possibly TRBD1 or TRBD2 (5 bases each). CDR3 sequence reads: CSVQGTGADTQYF. The CDR3 DNA is TGCAGCGTTCAAGGGACGGGTGCAGATACGCAGTATTTT.